The clone carrying this T cell receptor beta chain was picked up many times. The record originates from a study of identical twins. The CDR3 is 15 residues long. Trimming took 0 bases from V and 4 from J, leaving 13 bases between them. Germline V lookup: CDR1 SGHRS, CDR2 YFSETQ. MiXCR, applied by TCRdb to the 5' RACE reads, yields one record per CDR3 protein. The sample consists of some 600,000 distinct CDR3 sequences, 7.1% of them appearing once. These records were also assigned to another study, of yellow fever vaccine responses in identical twins.

The V gene is TRBV5-1, the J gene TRBJ1-2, with D possibly TRBD1 on 6 matching bases. The clonotype was recovered from a woman younger than 35 in good health. Material: PBMCs. CDR3 coding DNA: TGCGCCAGCAGCTTGGAGTCAGGGGACCCCTATGGCTACACCTTC. This encodes CASSLESGDPYGYTF. Looking up the rest from reference TRBV5-1 and TRBJ1-2 gives the full variable domain: KAGVTQTPRYLIKTRGQQVTLSCSPISGHRSVSWYQQTPGQGLQFLFEYFSETQRNKGNFPGRFSGRQFSNSRSEMNVSTLELGDSALYLCASSLESGDPYGYTFGSGTRLTVV.